These T cell receptor beta chains were read from a single sample in a study of beta chain features in type 1 diabetes. Libraries were prepared by immunoSEQ multiplex PCR; TCRdb keeps only in-frame clonotypes and omits some of them. Of about 620,000 clones listed, around a sixth are singletons. The sample taken for sequencing was naive CD4+ T cells from blood. The receptors were gathered from a man aged 18-30 years in good health. CDR3s include the opening cysteine and the closing phenylalanine or tryptophan. Fields, in order: V gene, D gene, J gene, clone size, CDR3 protein, CDR3 DNA. D genes are given only for firm matches. Where a row states a size, it is once, few, many or the class of an expanded clone; other rows omit it.

V: TRBV7-8
D: .
J: TRBJ1-5
size: .
CDR3: CASSLKRDPTEPQHF
DNA: TGTGCCAGCAGCTTAAAACGAGATCCCACCGAGCCCCAGCATTTT

V: TRBV30
D: .
J: TRBJ1-5
size: .
CDR3: CAWSASRVRQPQHF
DNA: TGTGCCTGGAGTGCCTCCAGGGTCCGTCAGCCCCAGCATTTT

V: TRBV7-2
D: .
J: TRBJ2-4
size: .
CDR3: CASSLVRGGLLNIQYF
DNA: TGTGCCAGCAGCTTAGTGAGGGGGGGCCTTCTAAACATTCAGTACTTC

V: TRBV18
D: .
J: TRBJ2-3
size: few
CDR3: CASSPARGATQYF
DNA: TGTGCCAGCTCACCCGCTCGGGGGGCTACGCAGTATTTT

V: TRBV5-4
D: .
J: TRBJ2-1
size: few
CDR3: CASSAGPGNEQFF
DNA: TGTGCCAGCAGCGCGGGCCCCGGCAATGAGCAGTTCTTC

V: TRBV18
D: TRBD1
J: TRBJ2-5
size: .
CDR3: CASSPGTGGGETQYF
DNA: TGTGCCAGCTCACCCGGGACAGGGGGCGGAGAGACCCAGTACTTC

V: TRBV10-3
D: TRBD1
J: TRBJ2-2
size: .
CDR3: CAIRTGRTDTGELFF
DNA: TGTGCCATCAGGACAGGGCGGACCGACACCGGGGAGCTGTTTTTT

V: TRBV19
D: .
J: TRBJ1-2
size: .
CDR3: CASRDTHYGYTF
DNA: TGTGCCAGTCGGGATACGCACTATGGCTACACCTTC

V: TRBV9
D: .
J: TRBJ2-2
size: few
CDR3: CASSVPPSANTGELFF
DNA: TGTGCCAGCAGCGTCCCTCCATCGGCGAACACCGGGGAGCTGTTTTTT

V: TRBV5-1
D: .
J: TRBJ2-5
size: few
CDR3: CASSLDRPNQGSQYF
DNA: TGCGCCAGCAGCTTGGACAGGCCCAATCAAGGGTCCCAGTACTTC

V: TRBV4-1
D: .
J: TRBJ2-2
size: .
CDR3: CASSQGMTGELFF
DNA: TGCGCCAGCAGCCAAGGGATGACCGGGGAGCTGTTTTTT

V: TRBV28
D: .
J: TRBJ2-7
size: few
CDR3: CASSFAQGTYEQYF
DNA: TGTGCCAGCAGTTTCGCACAGGGCACCTACGAGCAGTACTTC

V: TRBV7-3
D: .
J: TRBJ2-3
size: few
CDR3: CASRNSLGADTQYF
DNA: TGTGCCAGCAGGAATTCTCTAGGGGCCGATACGCAGTATTTT

V: TRBV7-2
D: .
J: TRBJ2-2
size: .
CDR3: CASSLNLVVSTGELFF
DNA: TGTGCCAGCAGCTTAAACCTAGTGGTTAGCACCGGGGAGCTGTTTTTT

V: TRBV15
D: TRBD1
J: TRBJ2-7
size: .
CDR3: CATSQGTEPSYEQYF
DNA: TGTGCCACCAGCCAAGGGACAGAGCCTTCCTACGAGCAGTACTTC

V: TRBV11-1
D: TRBD2
J: TRBJ2-7
size: .
CDR3: CASRPSTSGSSYEQYF
DNA: TGTGCCAGCAGGCCATCGACTAGCGGAAGCTCCTACGAGCAGTACTTC

V: TRBV11-1
D: TRBD1
J: TRBJ2-7
size: few
CDR3: CASSLAPGQGSYEQYF
DNA: TGTGCCAGCAGCTTAGCCCCGGGACAGGGCTCCTACGAGCAGTACTTC

V: TRBV5-1
D: .
J: TRBJ1-2
size: .
CDR3: CASSPTRDSNYGYTF
DNA: TGCGCCAGCAGCCCTACCCGGGATTCTAACTATGGCTACACCTTC

V: TRBV7-8
D: .
J: TRBJ2-2
size: .
CDR3: CASSLRTTGELFF
DNA: TGTGCCAGCAGCTTGAGGACCACCGGGGAGCTGTTTTTT

V: TRBV4-3
D: .
J: TRBJ2-7
size: .
CDR3: CASSQDRDAGTGTYEQYF
DNA: TGCGCCAGCAGCCAAGATCGGGACGCGGGCACAGGGACCTACGAGCAGTACTTC

V: TRBV9
D: .
J: TRBJ1-2
size: .
CDR3: CASSVSGFLYGYTF
DNA: TGTGCCAGCAGCGTTTCGGGGTTCCTCTATGGCTACACCTTC

V: TRBV6-5
D: .
J: TRBJ2-7
size: few
CDR3: CASSYGGGPAYEQYF
DNA: TGTGCCAGCAGTTACGGTGGCGGGCCAGCCTACGAGCAGTACTTC

V: TRBV29-1
D: TRBD1
J: TRBJ2-1
size: .
CDR3: CSVRGQGAYNEQFF
DNA: TGCAGCGTTCGAGGACAGGGGGCTTACAATGAGCAGTTCTTC

V: TRBV7-3
D: .
J: TRBJ2-7
size: .
CDR3: CASSLTPSASNYEQYF
DNA: TGTGCCAGCAGCTTAACCCCGTCAGCGTCAAACTACGAGCAGTACTTC

V: TRBV7-3
D: .
J: TRBJ2-1
size: few
CDR3: CASSLRLAPSNEQFF
DNA: TGTGCCAGCAGCTTACGATTGGCCCCCTCCAATGAGCAGTTCTTC

V: TRBV7-2
D: TRBD1
J: TRBJ2-3
size: few
CDR3: CASSITGGVSADTQYF
DNA: TGTGCCAGCAGCATCACAGGGGGCGTATCCGCAGATACGCAGTATTTT

V: TRBV13
D: .
J: TRBJ1-1
size: few
CDR3: CASSLQSFTEAFF
DNA: TGTGCCAGCAGCTTACAGAGTTTCACTGAAGCTTTCTTT

V: TRBV7-7
D: TRBD1
J: TRBJ2-1
size: .
CDR3: CASSLARDSYNEQFF
DNA: TGTGCTAGCAGCTTAGCCCGGGACAGCTACAATGAGCAGTTCTTC

V: TRBV19
D: .
J: TRBJ1-2
size: once
CDR3: CASSIPGNYGYTF
DNA: TGTGCCAGTAGTATACCAGGAAACTATGGCTACACCTTC

V: TRBV30
D: .
J: TRBJ2-7
size: .
CDR3: CAWNDVPSKRNYEQYF
DNA: TGTGCCTGGAACGACGTTCCTTCCAAGCGGAACTACGAGCAGTACTTC

V: TRBV7-2
D: .
J: TRBJ2-3
size: few
CDR3: CASSWGLQGDTQYF
DNA: TGTGCCAGCAGCTGGGGCCTTCAAGGCGATACGCAGTATTTT

V: TRBV28
D: TRBD1
J: TRBJ2-2
size: .
CDR3: CASSPGQVGTGELFF
DNA: TGTGCCAGCAGCCCGGGACAGGTCGGCACCGGGGAGCTGTTTTTT

V: TRBV4-1
D: TRBD2
J: TRBJ2-1
size: .
CDR3: CASSQVGRTSGSVWAFF
DNA: TGCGCCAGCAGCCAAGTGGGGAGGACTAGCGGGAGCGTTTGGGCGTTCTTC

V: TRBV10-3
D: .
J: TRBJ2-1
size: .
CDR3: CAISEWKIAAQNDLYNEQFF
DNA: TGTGCCATCAGTGAGTGGAAAATAGCGGCACAGAATGACCTATACAATGAGCAGTTCTTC

V: TRBV28
D: TRBD2
J: TRBJ2-1
size: few
CDR3: CASSVPGLAAWEQFF
DNA: TGTGCCAGCAGCGTCCCGGGACTAGCGGCATGGGAGCAGTTCTTC

V: TRBV18
D: TRBD1
J: TRBJ1-2
size: .
CDR3: CASSPEGQGLYGYTF
DNA: TGTGCCAGCTCACCAGAGGGACAGGGCCTCTATGGCTACACCTTC

V: TRBV28
D: TRBD1
J: TRBJ1-2
size: .
CDR3: CASSLLDRGPTSNYGYTF
DNA: TGTGCCAGCAGTCTCCTGGACAGGGGACCCACTTCTAACTATGGCTACACCTTC

V: TRBV6-5
D: .
J: TRBJ1-3
size: few
CDR3: CASASYSGNTIYF
DNA: TGTGCCAGTGCATCATACTCTGGAAACACCATATATTTT

V: TRBV7-9
D: .
J: TRBJ2-7
size: .
CDR3: CASSLKEEVLEQYF
DNA: TGTGCCAGCAGCTTAAAGGAGGAGGTCCTCGAGCAGTACTTC

V: TRBV5-4
D: TRBD2
J: TRBJ2-1
size: .
CDR3: CASSLAVGTSGSYNEQFF
DNA: TGTGCCAGCAGCTTGGCCGTCGGGACTAGCGGTTCTTACAATGAGCAGTTCTTC